The 15 T cell receptor beta chains below come from one sample, sequenced in a study of blood T cell repertoires in COVID-19. Method: immunoSEQ multiplex PCR; TCRdb's copy keeps in-frame clones and lacks some. Counted here are around 250,000 clones, around 83% occurring once; the ten biggest clones make up about 3.6%. Material for sequencing was peripheral blood. The receptors originated from a man aged 18 to 30 with active or convalescent COVID-19.

The genes are TRBV5-6 and TRBJ2-2; D is unclear. V was pared by 7 bases and J by 5 bases, with 12 bases between. The CDR3 is 13 amino acids. Looked up from germline, CDR1 is SGHDT and CDR2 is YYEEEE. The CDR3 nucleotides are TGTGCCAGCTGGGCACAAAATACCGGGGAGCTGTTTTTT. Protein product: CASWAQNTGELFF.

The chain couples TRBV5-5 to TRBJ2-5; a weak D match, TRBD2 (5 bases). V was shortened by 3 bases and J by 5 bases, with 23 bases between the two germline ends. CDR1 is SGHKS and CDR2 is YYEKEE in the germline V gene (reference sequence). The CDR3 sequence is 17 residues long. The CDR3 sequence: CASSYLGGRTSGETQYF. CDR3 DNA sequence: TGTGCCAGCAGCTATCTTGGCGGGCGAACCTCTGGGGAGACCCAGTACTTC. Filled out from reference TRBV5-5 and TRBJ2-5, the complete variable domain reads DAGVTQSPTHLIKTRGQQVTLRCSPISGHKSVSWYQQVLGQGPQFIFQYYEKEERGRGNFPDRFSARQFPNYSSELNVNALLLGDSALYLCASSYLGGRTSGETQYFGPGTRLLVL.

About this clone: A junction boundary mismatches the germline segment, possibly from a read error. The gene calls are TRBV30 and TRBJ2-1; 15 nucleotides agree with TRBD2. This CDR3 comprises 14 residues. CDR1 GTSNPN and CDR2 SVGIG come from the germline V gene (reference sequence). This CDR3 is CAGRTSGGAGEQFF. The CDR3 DNA is TGTGCCGGGAGGACTAGCGGGGGGGCAGGTGAGCAGTTCTTC. The full variable domain, its missing parts supplied by reference TRBV30 and TRBJ2-1, is SQTIHQWPATLVQPVGSPLSLECTVEGTSNPNLYWYRQAAGRGLQLLFYSVGIGQISSEVPQNLSASRPQDRQFILSSKKLLLSDSGFYLCAGRTSGGAGEQFFGPGTRLTVL.

J is TRBJ1-5 and V is TRBV19; perhaps TRBD1 as D (6 bases). This CDR3 has 15 residues. Germline CDR1 is LNHDA and CDR2 is SQIVND (reference sequence). With 7 bases removed from V and 0 bases from J, the gap between germline ends came to 13 bases. The CDR3 DNA reads TGTGCCAGTACCCCCGGGACATTTAGCAATCAGCCCCAGCATTTT. Translating it yields CASTPGTFSNQPQHF.

The chain combines TRBV15 with TRBJ1-5; D may be TRBD1 (5 bases). The germline V gene encodes CDR1 LNHNV and CDR2 YYDKDF (reference sequence). The CDR3 runs 15 residues. Trimming left V 7 bases short and J 5 bases short, with 18 bases between. CDR3 sequence reads: CATTESGGDDQPQHF. Written as DNA, the CDR3 is TGTGCCACCACCGAGTCGGGGGGAGACGATCAGCCCCAGCATTTT.

The V call is TRBV7-6, the J call TRBJ2-7; 11 nucleotides match TRBD1. CDR1 SGHVS and CDR2 FNYEAQ come from the germline V gene. The CDR3 runs to 14 residues. Trimming cost V 5 bases and J 6 bases; bases outside gene matches: 6. The CDR3 DNA reads TGTGCCAGCAGCGGGACAGGGGGAAGTCGCGAGCAGTACTTC. Amino acids: CASSGTGGSREQYF.

The rearrangement joins TRBV7-9 to TRBJ2-1; TRBD1 agrees at 8 bases. The CDR3 has 15 amino acids. Germline CDR1 SEHNR, CDR2 FQNEAQ (reference sequence). Unmatched junction bases numbered 11, after V lost 4 bases and J lost 9 bases. The DNA of the CDR3 is TGTGCCAGCAGCTCAGACAGGGGTGGGCTAGGTGAGCAGTTCTTC. Translation gives CASSSDRGGLGEQFF.

This chain links TRBV5-1 with TRBJ2-2; D gene ambiguous. Deletions cut 5 bases from V and 4 bases from J, with 3 bases between. The germline CDR1 and CDR2 sequences are SGHRS and YFSETQ. The CDR3 is 11 residues long. The CDR3 nucleotides read TGCGCCAGCAGGAGCACCGGGGAGCTGTTTTTT. As protein: CASRSTGELFF.

J is TRBJ1-2 and V is TRBV10-3; D is possibly TRBD1 (5 bases). Trimming took off 7 bases at V and 4 bases at J, with 16 bases between the two ends. The V gene's germline CDR1 is ENHRY and CDR2 SYGVKD. This CDR3 is 14 amino acids long. The CDR3 DNA is TGTGCCATCAATCCCCAGGGAGGGAGCTATGGCTACACCTTC. Residues: CAINPQGGSYGYTF.

The chain couples TRBV5-1 to TRBJ2-2, with D possibly being TRBD2 (6 bases). Germline values: CDR1 SGHRS, CDR2 YFSETQ. Between the trimmed V and J ends, which lost 3 bases and 6 bases, there was a span of 9 bases. The CDR3 contains 13 residues. CDR3 in amino acids: CASSSSGAGELFF. The CDR3 DNA is TGCGCCAGCAGCTCCTCGGGGGCCGGGGAGCTGTTTTTT.

The chain couples TRBV11-2 to TRBJ2-3, with no clear D. Trimming shortened V by 5 bases and J by 7 bases, and 10 bases separated the two germline ends. The CDR3 has 12 amino acids. Germline CDR1 SGHAT, CDR2 FQNNGV. Here the CDR3 DNA reads TGTGCCAGCAGCCCTCCCGTCCATACGCAGTATTTT. Translating gives CASSPPVHTQYF.

This chain joins TRBV3-1 (or the pseudogene TRBV3-2) and TRBJ2-3, with 9 bases aligning to TRBD2. V dropped 1 base and J dropped 6; count of bases not matched to a gene: 8. The CDR3 spans 16 residues. Germline V gene sequence: CDR1 LGHDT, CDR2 YNNKEL (reference sequence). The CDR3 nucleotides are TGTGCCAGCAGCCAAGGAGCGGGGGGCCGTGGCGATACGCAGTATTTT. This translates into CASSQGAGGRGDTQYF.

J is TRBJ2-7 and V is TRBV5-1, with TRBD1 matching over 8 bases. Trimming took 5 bases from V and 3 from J; bases not matched to a gene: 10. Germline V gives CDR1 SGHRS, CDR2 YFSETQ. This CDR3 is built from 15 residues. CDR3 residues: CASRQSQGAFYEQYF. In DNA, the CDR3 is TGCGCCAGCAGGCAAAGTCAGGGGGCGTTCTACGAGCAGTACTTC.

This clone was seen once. This chain uses TRBV29-1 with TRBJ2-3; possible D gene TRBD2, 5 bases. This CDR3 comprises 14 residues. CDR1 is SQVTM and CDR2 is ANQGSEA in the germline V gene. The germline V and J ends were trimmed by 4 bases and 6 bases, with 17 bases remaining between them. CDR3 nucleotides: TGCAGCGTTGGTTCTAGCAAGGACTCCGATACGCAGTATTTT. Encoded protein: CSVGSSKDSDTQYF.

This chain links TRBV6-1 with TRBJ2-4, with TRBD1 matching over 9 bases. J was trimmed by 2 bases and V by 2 bases; bases with no gene match: 4. The CDR3 has 16 amino acids. Germline CDR1 MNHNS, CDR2 SASEGT. CDR3 residues: CASSEIQGATKNIQYF. Here the CDR3 DNA reads TGTGCCAGCAGTGAAATACAGGGGGCAACCAAAAACATTCAGTACTTC.